The 28 T cell receptor beta chains below were found in one sample sequenced in a study of cytomegalovirus exposure and HLA in healthy donors. In the PCR, 60 Vbeta and 13 Jbeta primers were used. Method: immunoSEQ multiplex PCR; TCRdb's copy keeps in-frame clones and lacks some. The sample has about 190,000 clones; roughly 77% are singletons. Sequencing was carried out using PBMCs. Every receptor here comes from a man in his forties in good health and CMV-seropositive.

J is TRBJ2-2 and V is TRBV5-1, with 9 nucleotides matching TRBD2. V gave up 3 bases and J gave up 1 base; unmatched junction bases: 22. Per the germline V gene, CDR1 is SGHRS and CDR2 is YFSETQ. The CDR3 extends over 22 amino acids. The CDR3 protein is CASSSHGPSGNHLGGNTGELFF. CDR3 DNA: TGCGCCAGCAGCTCTCATGGTCCTAGCGGGAACCACCTGGGGGGGAACACCGGGGAGCTGTTTTTT.

This clone occurred once. The genes are TRBV27 and TRBJ1-5; TRBD1 aligns across 11 bases. The CDR3 is made up of 16 amino acids. Germline trimming cut 4 bases from V and 6 bases from J; bases unmatched to any gene: 8. Germline-derived CDR1 and CDR2 are MNHEY and SMNVEV (reference sequence). Written as DNA, the CDR3 is TGTGCCAGCAGTTCCGCGGACAGGGGGCAGGGTCAGCCCCAGCATTTT. Translation: CASSSADRGQGQPQHF.

The chain links TRBV13 to TRBJ2-7, with a possible D match to TRBD1 (6 bases). Germline loops: CDR1 PRHDT, CDR2 FYEKMQ (reference sequence). Trimming removed 4 bases from V and 4 bases from J, with 17 bases in between. The CDR3 consists of 15 residues. The CDR3 DNA follows: TGTGCCAGCAGCTCCAGACCCGGACAGAGTTACGAGCAGTACTTC. Its protein is CASSSRPGQSYEQYF.

The chain employs TRBV5-1 and TRBJ2-3, with 9 bases that match TRBD2. This CDR3 spans 14 amino acids. Trimming cost V 7 bases and J 0 bases; bases outside gene matches: 3. The germline CDR1 and CDR2 sequences are SGHRS and YFSETQ. In nucleotides, the CDR3 is TGCGCCAGCCTGCGGGGGGGGAGCACAGATACGCAGTATTTT. Translated, it gives CASLRGGSTDTQYF.

For this clone: A read error may account for a junction end that differs from germline. Other DNA sequences within the sample encode an identical CDR3. The V and J genes are TRBV2 and TRBJ1-2; D perhaps matches TRBD1 (6 bases). Germline lookup yields CDR1 SNHLY and CDR2 FYNNEI. The CDR3 runs 13 residues. The chain's CDR3 is CASSLGQNYGYTF. CDR3 nucleotide sequence: TGTGCCAGCAGCCTAGGACAGAACTACGGCTACACCTTC.

The chain uses TRBV6-1 and TRBJ1-1; TRBD1 might be the D (5 bases). From germline, CDR1 is MNHNS and CDR2 SASEGT. Trimming removed 6 bases at V and 6 bases at J, with 11 bases between. The CDR3 has 12 residues. The CDR3 reads CASSRREAEAFF. As DNA, the CDR3 is TGTGCCAGCAGCCGCAGGGAGGCTGAAGCTTTCTTT.

The gene calls are TRBV7-9 and TRBJ2-1, with D hard to call. V shed 4 bases and J shed 0 bases, with 13 bases lying between them. In germline, CDR1 is SEHNR, CDR2 FQNEAQ (reference sequence). This CDR3 contains 16 residues. Written as DNA, the CDR3 is TGTGCCAGCAGCTCTCTAGAGTTAAGCTCCTACAATGAGCAGTTCTTC. Its translation: CASSSLELSSYNEQFF. The full variable domain, completed using reference TRBV7-9 and TRBJ2-1, is DTGVSQNPRHKITKRGQNVTFRCDPISEHNRLYWYRQTLGQGPEFLTYFQNEAQLEKSRLLSDRFSAERPKGSFSTLEIQRTEQGDSAMYLCASSSLELSSYNEQFFGPGTRLTVL.

This clone was seen a few times. This chain joins TRBV6-1 and TRBJ2-2; 7 bases align to TRBD2. The V segment lost 10 bases and the J segment 5 bases; nucleotides outside the gene matches: 4. Germline loops: CDR1 MNHNS, CDR2 SASEGT. The CDR3 totals 12 residues. The CDR3 here is CATDGGTGELFF. The CDR3 DNA is TGTGCCACCGACGGGGGGACCGGGGAGCTGTTTTTT.

The chain recombines TRBV7-8 with TRBJ1-5; possible D gene TRBD1, 6 bases. This CDR3 contains 13 residues. Trimming removed 2 bases at V and 9 bases at J, with 11 bases between. Germline CDR1 SGHVS, CDR2 FQNEAQ. CDR3 amino acids: CASSLSGALPQHF. CDR3 coding DNA: TGTGCCAGCAGCTTATCAGGGGCCCTGCCCCAGCATTTT.

This clone turned up a few times. The rearrangement joins TRBV10-3 to TRBJ2-2, with 9 bases identical to TRBD2. V lost 5 bases to trimming and J lost 4 bases; unmatched junction nucleotides: 2. There are 14 residues in the CDR3. Germline V lookup: CDR1 ENHRY, CDR2 SYGVKD. CDR3: CAISSGRITGELFF. The CDR3 coding sequence is TGTGCCATCAGTAGCGGGAGGATCACCGGGGAGCTGTTTTTT.

The chain carries TRBV7-9 and TRBJ1-1, with 8 bases fitting TRBD1. CDR1 is SEHNR, CDR2 FQNEAQ, per germline (reference sequence). V was clipped by 8 bases and J by 3 bases; unmatched bases: 5. There are 13 residues in the CDR3. The CDR3 loop is CASQDRVYTEAFF. Written as DNA, the CDR3 is TGTGCCAGCCAGGACAGGGTATACACTGAAGCTTTCTTT.

This rearrangement joins TRBV7-9 to TRBJ2-7; perhaps TRBD1 as D (5 bases). The CDR3 sequence is 12 residues long. The V end was cut by 1 base, the J end by 6 bases, with 7 bases between. Germline V gives CDR1 SEHNR, CDR2 FQNEAQ (reference sequence). The CDR3 DNA follows: TGTGCCAGCAGCTTAGGGGGCCGCGAGCAGTACTTC. This translates into CASSLGGREQYF.

The chain is built from TRBV7-9 and TRBJ2-7; 7 nucleotides align to TRBD2. The CDR3 has 16 residues. The V gene end was trimmed by 8 bases and the J gene end by 2 bases; junction bases not matched to a gene: 15. CDR1 SEHNR and CDR2 FQNEAQ come from the germline V gene (reference sequence). The CDR3 spells CASQRGGGSLPYEQYF. The CDR3 nucleotides are TGTGCCAGCCAGCGCGGAGGCGGGAGTCTCCCCTACGAGCAGTACTTC.

The chain is built from TRBV6-1 and TRBJ2-5, with a possible D match to TRBD2 (6 bases). V lost 4 bases, J lost 7 bases, and 10 bases lay in between. The CDR3 consists of 12 residues. Germline loops: CDR1 MNHNS, CDR2 SASEGT. The CDR3 reads CASSVSGWTQYF. DNA of the CDR3: TGTGCCAGCAGTGTTAGCGGATGGACCCAGTACTTC.

The rearrangement uses TRBV7-8 and TRBJ2-7, with TRBD1 matching 8 bases. The CDR3 totals 13 residues. The trim removed 9 bases at V and 6 bases at J, leaving 10 bases unmatched. Per germline, CDR1 SGHVS and CDR2 FQNEAQ. CDR3 coding DNA: TGTGCCAGTCAATCGGACAGGGTTGGCGAGCAGTACTTC. Amino acid sequence: CASQSDRVGEQYF.

The rearrangement uses TRBV19 and TRBJ2-2; no definite D call. The CDR3 spans 13 residues. Trimming shortened V by 3 bases and J by 9 bases, and 11 bases separated the two germline ends. The germline gives CDR1 LNHDA, CDR2 SQIVND (reference sequence). CDR3 sequence: CASSIPPHRELFF. The CDR3, as DNA: TGTGCCAGTAGTATCCCCCCCCATCGGGAGCTGTTTTTT.

The J gene is TRBJ2-1, the V gene TRBV4-2, with TRBD1 matching over 8 bases. The germline V gene encodes CDR1 LGHNA and CDR2 YNFKEQ. The CDR3 spans 18 residues. The trim removed 1 base at V and 0 bases at J, leaving 8 bases unmatched. CDR3 region: CASSQGQGAHSSYNEQFF. Written as DNA, the CDR3 is TGTGCCAGCAGCCAAGGGCAGGGGGCCCATAGCTCCTACAATGAGCAGTTCTTC.

This chain connects TRBV6-6 to TRBJ1-2; 7 bases map to TRBD1. The germline gives CDR1 MNHNY, CDR2 SVGAGI (reference sequence). The CDR3 has 13 amino acids. V gave up 6 bases and J gave up 5 bases; unmatched junction bases: 6. CDR3 loop: CASSPQGVYGYTF. CDR3 in DNA: TGTGCCAGCAGCCCCCAGGGGGTGTATGGCTACACCTTC.

The rearrangement links TRBV27 to TRBJ1-5, with D possibly TRBD1 on 5 matching bases. Germline CDR1 reads MNHEY; CDR2 reads SMNVEV (reference sequence). The CDR3 length is 13 residues. V gave up 4 bases and J gave up 5 bases, with 9 bases separating them. The chain's CDR3 is CASSSQGDQPQHF. Written as DNA, the CDR3 is TGTGCCAGCAGTTCCCAAGGGGATCAGCCCCAGCATTTT.

The chain is built from TRBV19 and TRBJ1-3; 7 nucleotides agree with TRBD1. Per the germline V gene, CDR1 is LNHDA and CDR2 is SQIVND (reference sequence). V lost 6 bases to trimming and J lost 2 bases; unmatched junction nucleotides: 10. This CDR3 spans 16 amino acids. For the CDR3, the DNA is TGTGCCAGTAGCCGGGAGACAGGGCTGGCTGGAAACACCATATATTTT. Protein product: CASSRETGLAGNTIYF.

The chain employs TRBV2 and TRBJ1-2; 7 bases agree with TRBD1. The V gene end was trimmed by 4 bases and the J gene end by 8 bases; junction bases not matched to a gene: 13. The germline CDR1 and CDR2 sequences are SNHLY and FYNNEI. The CDR3 length is 15 residues. CDR3 sequence reads: CASSVRGAGNRGYTF. CDR3 in DNA: TGTGCCAGCAGTGTCAGGGGGGCAGGCAATAGGGGCTACACCTTC.

The sample holds a few counts of this clone. The rearrangement joins TRBV2 to TRBJ2-7, with unresolved D. Trimming shortened V by 6 bases and J by 7 bases, and 10 bases separated the two germline ends. Germline V lookup: CDR1 SNHLY, CDR2 FYNNEI. This CDR3 contains 11 residues. CDR3 residues: CASRGRPEQYF. CDR3 DNA: TGTGCCAGCAGGGGCCGACCGGAGCAGTACTTC.

This clone was detected once. The chain recombines TRBV20-1 with TRBJ2-7; the D is unclear. The CDR3 spans 11 residues. V was pared by 2 bases and J by 3 bases, with 5 bases between. Germline CDR1 is DFQATT and CDR2 is SNEGSKA (reference sequence). Written as DNA, the CDR3 is TGCAGTGCTAGACTAGTCTACGAGCAGTACTTC. Translation gives CSARLVYEQYF.

In this sample, this clone turned up a few times. The chain uses TRBV7-8 and TRBJ1-1; D is unresolved. Germline CDR1 reads SGHVS; CDR2 reads FQNEAQ. CDR3 length: 13 residues. Trimming left V 5 bases short and J 3 bases short, with 10 bases between. The chain's CDR3 is CASSNPGDTEAFF. The CDR3 DNA reads as TGTGCCAGCAGCAACCCGGGAGACACTGAAGCTTTCTTT.

The chain couples TRBV5-5 to TRBJ2-5; 9 nucleotides line up with TRBD2. The germline V gene has CDR1 SGHKS and CDR2 YYEKEE (reference sequence). The CDR3 has 15 amino acids. Unmatched junction bases numbered 3, after V lost 1 base and J lost 2 bases. CDR3 region: CASSLPSGIQETQYF. The CDR3 DNA sequence: TGTGCCAGCAGCTTGCCTAGCGGGATTCAAGAGACCCAGTACTTC.

V is TRBV4-1 and J is TRBJ2-3; D is perhaps TRBD2 (5 bases). From germline, CDR1 is MGHRA and CDR2 YSYEKL. The CDR3 loop spans 15 amino acids. Trimming took 0 bases from V and 3 from J, leaving 10 bases between them. CDR3 in amino acids: CASSQDASGTDTQYF. DNA of the CDR3: TGCGCCAGCAGCCAAGATGCAAGCGGTACAGATACGCAGTATTTT.

The chain employs TRBV5-6 and TRBJ2-2; the match to TRBD1 covers 10 bases. CDR1 is SGHDT and CDR2 is YYEEEE in the germline V gene. This CDR3 is built from 16 residues. With 4 bases clipped from V and 5 bases from J, the junction kept 8 bases outside the gene matches. CDR3 in DNA: TGTGCCAGCAGCCGGAGGGACAGGGGTCGGACCGGGGAGCTGTTTTTT. Protein: CASSRRDRGRTGELFF.

The J gene is TRBJ2-1, the V gene TRBV9; 9 bases map to TRBD1. Losses at the gene ends were 0 bases for V and 2 bases for J; bases not matched to a gene: 9. CDR3 size: 18 residues. From germline, CDR1 is SGDLS and CDR2 YYNGEE. CDR3 in DNA: TGTGCCAGCAGCGTAGGGGGTTGGGGACAGGGAGCCTACAATGAGCAGTTCTTC. Its translation: CASSVGGWGQGAYNEQFF. Supplemented by reference TRBV9 and TRBJ2-1, the full variable domain reads DSGVTQTPKHLITATGQRVTLRCSPRSGDLSVYWYQQSLDQGLQFLIQYYNGEERAKGNILERFSAQQFPDLHSELNLSSLELGDSALYFCASSVGGWGQGAYNEQFFGPGTRLTVL.